This entry describes one TCR beta chain. Its specificity is not known. This sample was taken from a study of brain T cells in children with intractable seizures. The method was immunoSEQ multiplex PCR; TCRdb's version includes in-frame clones alone and lacks a portion of them. The data contain about 340,000 clones, roughly 92% of them singletons. Germline CDR1 is MNHEY and CDR2 is SMNVEV (reference sequence). This CDR3 comprises 13 residues. Trimming stripped 6 bases from V and 4 bases from J, with 9 bases between. Specified time point: blood from clinic visit 5 months post-surgery; TSC patient then seizure free. Sequencing was limited to surgery cases with top T cell transcript signatures in brain tissue. Study observations and caveats: Absence of clones before surgery may stem from lower sequencing depth. Only CDR3 sequence similarity suggested viral specificity, without known HCMV serostatus.

The V gene is TRBV27, the J gene TRBJ2-2; weak D call: TRBD1 (5 bases). Sequenced material: peripheral blood, taken more than 4 months after surgery. This clonotype was sampled from a boy less than two years old with tuberous sclerosis and intractable seizures. CDR3 loop: CASRQGITGELFF. For the CDR3, the DNA is TGTGCCAGCAGGCAGGGAATCACCGGGGAGCTGTTTTTT.